A selection of T cell receptor beta chains follows, all from one sample in a study of cytomegalovirus exposure and HLA in healthy donors. TCRdb's copy holds only in-frame clones and misses some; the assay was immunoSEQ multiplex PCR. The table records over 100,000 clones, just under 90% of them present only once. Sequenced sample: PBMCs. The receptors originated from a man under 40 in good health and CMV-seronegative. The CDR3 runs from the conserved cysteine through the conserved F or W. D genes are given only for firm matches. Size is omitted from some rows. Given values are once, few, many or a class for expanded clones.

V gene: TRBV2
J gene: TRBJ2-2
D gene: .
clone size: .
CDR3 DNA: TGTGCCAGCAGTGAGGAGACAGGGAACACCGGGGAGCTGTTTTTT
CDR3 protein: CASSEETGNTGELFF

V gene: TRBV18
J gene: TRBJ2-7
D gene: .
clone size: .
CDR3 DNA: TGTGCCAGCTCACTCGGACAGAGGGACGCCGAGCAGTACTTC
CDR3 protein: CASSLGQRDAEQYF

V gene: TRBV5-1
J gene: TRBJ2-7
D gene: .
clone size: .
CDR3 DNA: TGCGCCAGCAGCTTGAACCAGGGATTCAGTATCGAGCAGTACTTC
CDR3 protein: CASSLNQGFSIEQYF

V gene: TRBV29-1
J gene: TRBJ2-1
D gene: TRBD1
clone size: .
CDR3 DNA: TGCAGCGTTGGGGACAGGGGTTTCGATGAGCAGTTCTTC
CDR3 protein: CSVGDRGFDEQFF

V gene: TRBV4-1
J gene: TRBJ2-1
D gene: .
clone size: .
CDR3 DNA: TGCGCCAGCAGCCAAGAGGGCGGAGGCTCCTACAATGAGCAGTTCTTC
CDR3 protein: CASSQEGGGSYNEQFF

V gene: TRBV28
J gene: TRBJ1-4
D gene: TRBD1
clone size: .
CDR3 DNA: TGTGCCAGCAGCCCCCCAGGGGGAACTAATGAAAAACTGTTTTTT
CDR3 protein: CASSPPGGTNEKLFF

V gene: TRBV7-6
J gene: TRBJ2-1
D gene: TRBD2
clone size: .
CDR3 DNA: TGTGCCAGCAGCTTGACTAGCGGGGGGCCTGAGCAGTTCTTC
CDR3 protein: CASSLTSGGPEQFF

V gene: TRBV4-1
J gene: TRBJ1-1
D gene: TRBD1
clone size: few
CDR3 DNA: TGCGCCAGCAGCCAAGTTCCCCTACTACAGGGGAGGAACACTGAAGCTTTCTTT
CDR3 protein: CASSQVPLLQGRNTEAFF

V gene: TRBV2
J gene: TRBJ1-5
D gene: TRBD1
clone size: .
CDR3 DNA: TGTGCCAGCAGTCTCGACAGGGATCAGCCCCAGCATTTT
CDR3 protein: CASSLDRDQPQHF

V gene: TRBV6-5
J gene: TRBJ2-3
D gene: .
clone size: .
CDR3 DNA: TGTGCCAGCGCAGTACAGGGTTGGGTGTCAGATACGCAGTATTTT
CDR3 protein: CASAVQGWVSDTQYF

V gene: TRBV14
J gene: TRBJ1-2
D gene: .
clone size: .
CDR3 DNA: TGTGCCAGCAGCCAAGACACAGCTAACTATGGCTACACCTTC
CDR3 protein: CASSQDTANYGYTF

V gene: TRBV6-6
J gene: TRBJ2-7
D gene: TRBD1
clone size: .
CDR3 DNA: TGTGCCAGCGGCGAAGGGGGCGGCGAGCAGTACTTC
CDR3 protein: CASGEGGGEQYF

V gene: TRBV12-5
J gene: TRBJ2-2
D gene: TRBD1
clone size: .
CDR3 DNA: TGTGCTAGTGGTAAACAGGGGATCGGGGAGCTGTTTTTT
CDR3 protein: CASGKQGIGELFF

V gene: TRBV7-9
J gene: TRBJ1-1
D gene: .
clone size: .
CDR3 DNA: TGTGCCAGCAGACGGTACCCTACAGGAGTGAACACTGAAGCTTTCTTT
CDR3 protein: CASRRYPTGVNTEAFF

V gene: TRBV28
J gene: TRBJ1-2
D gene: .
clone size: once
CDR3 DNA: TGTGCCAGCAGTAAGAGGGCGTACTATGGCTACACCTTC
CDR3 protein: CASSKRAYYGYTF

V gene: TRBV6-1
J gene: TRBJ1-3
D gene: .
clone size: .
CDR3 DNA: TGTGCCAGCAGAGCAGGGGCCGGAAACACCATATATTTT
CDR3 protein: CASRAGAGNTIYF